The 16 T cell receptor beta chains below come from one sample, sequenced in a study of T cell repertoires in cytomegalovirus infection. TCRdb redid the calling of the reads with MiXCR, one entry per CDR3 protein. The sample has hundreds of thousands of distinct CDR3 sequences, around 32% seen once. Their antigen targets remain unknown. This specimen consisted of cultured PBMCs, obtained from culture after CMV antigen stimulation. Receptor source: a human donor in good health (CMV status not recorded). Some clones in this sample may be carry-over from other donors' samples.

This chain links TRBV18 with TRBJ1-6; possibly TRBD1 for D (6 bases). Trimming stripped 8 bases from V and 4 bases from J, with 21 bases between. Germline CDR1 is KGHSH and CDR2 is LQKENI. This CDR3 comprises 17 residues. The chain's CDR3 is CASAWTAFSWYNSPLHF. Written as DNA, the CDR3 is TGTGCCAGCGCATGGACAGCATTCTCATGGTATAATTCACCCCTCCACTTT.

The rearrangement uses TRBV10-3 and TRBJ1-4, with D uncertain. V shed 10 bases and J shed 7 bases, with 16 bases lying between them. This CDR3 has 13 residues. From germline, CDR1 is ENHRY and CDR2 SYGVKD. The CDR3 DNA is TGTGCCACAACCCCGGATAGAAGTGAAAAACTGTTTTTT. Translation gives CATTPDRSEKLFF.

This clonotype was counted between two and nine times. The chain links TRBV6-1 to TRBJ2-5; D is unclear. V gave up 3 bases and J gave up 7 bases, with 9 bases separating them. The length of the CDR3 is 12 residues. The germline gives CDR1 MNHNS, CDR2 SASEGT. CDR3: CASSERTRTQYF. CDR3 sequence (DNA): TGTGCCAGCAGTGAGCGAACGAGGACCCAGTACTTC.

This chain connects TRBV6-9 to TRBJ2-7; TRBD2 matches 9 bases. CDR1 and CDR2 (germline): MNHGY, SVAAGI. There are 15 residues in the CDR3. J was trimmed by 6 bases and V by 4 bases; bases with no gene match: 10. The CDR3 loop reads CASSFPLAGTGEQYF. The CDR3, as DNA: TGTGCCAGCAGTTTCCCCCTAGCGGGAACCGGCGAGCAGTACTTC.

The CDR3 bases are TGTGCCAGCAGTCGTGACTGGGCGGGCCTAGGTGGGTACGAGCAGTACTTC. Translated, it gives CASSRDWAGLGGYEQYF. The chain combines TRBV27 with TRBJ2-7, with TRBD2 as a possible D gene (5 bases). CDR1 MNHEY and CDR2 SMNVEV come from the germline V gene (reference sequence). Trimming shortened V by 5 bases and J by 4 bases, and 24 bases separated the two germline ends. CDR3 size: 17 residues.

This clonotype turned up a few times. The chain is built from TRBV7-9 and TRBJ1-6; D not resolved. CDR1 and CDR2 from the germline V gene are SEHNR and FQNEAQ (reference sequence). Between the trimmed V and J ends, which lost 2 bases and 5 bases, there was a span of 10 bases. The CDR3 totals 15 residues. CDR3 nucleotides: TGTGCCAGCAGCTTATTAGACGGACATAATTCACCCCTCCACTTT. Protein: CASSLLDGHNSPLHF.

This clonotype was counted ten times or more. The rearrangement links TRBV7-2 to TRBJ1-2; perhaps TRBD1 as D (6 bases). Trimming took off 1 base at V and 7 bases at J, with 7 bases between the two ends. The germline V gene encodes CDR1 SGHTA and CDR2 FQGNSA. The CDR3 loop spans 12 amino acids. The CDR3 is CASSLGTAGYTF. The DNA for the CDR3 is TGTGCCAGCAGCTTAGGGACAGCTGGCTACACCTTC.

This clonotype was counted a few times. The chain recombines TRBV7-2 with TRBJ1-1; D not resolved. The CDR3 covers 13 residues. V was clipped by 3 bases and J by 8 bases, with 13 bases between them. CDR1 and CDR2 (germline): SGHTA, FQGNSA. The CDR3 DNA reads TGTGCCAGCAGCTTCGGGCCCGAGCAGGAAGCTTTCTTT. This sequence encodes CASSFGPEQEAFF.

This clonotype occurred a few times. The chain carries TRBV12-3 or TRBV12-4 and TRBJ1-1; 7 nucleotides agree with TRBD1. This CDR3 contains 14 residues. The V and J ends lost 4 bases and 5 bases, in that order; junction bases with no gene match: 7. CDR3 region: CASSSTTGLTEAFF. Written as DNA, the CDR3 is TGTGCCAGCAGTTCGACGACAGGGTTAACTGAAGCTTTCTTT.

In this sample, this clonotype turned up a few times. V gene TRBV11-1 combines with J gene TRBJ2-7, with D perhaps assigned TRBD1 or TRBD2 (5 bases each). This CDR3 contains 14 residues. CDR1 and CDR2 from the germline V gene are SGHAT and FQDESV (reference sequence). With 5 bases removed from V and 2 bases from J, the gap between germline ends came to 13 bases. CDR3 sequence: CASSPEDNPYEQYF. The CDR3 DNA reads TGTGCCAGCAGCCCGGAGGACAACCCCTACGAGCAGTACTTC.

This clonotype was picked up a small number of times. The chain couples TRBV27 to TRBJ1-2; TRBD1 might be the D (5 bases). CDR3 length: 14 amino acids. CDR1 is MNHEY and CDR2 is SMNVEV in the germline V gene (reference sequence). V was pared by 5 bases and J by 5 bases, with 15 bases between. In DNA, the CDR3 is TGTGCCAGCAGTCCAGGGCGGGAAGGGTATGGCTACACCTTC. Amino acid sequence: CASSPGREGYGYTF.

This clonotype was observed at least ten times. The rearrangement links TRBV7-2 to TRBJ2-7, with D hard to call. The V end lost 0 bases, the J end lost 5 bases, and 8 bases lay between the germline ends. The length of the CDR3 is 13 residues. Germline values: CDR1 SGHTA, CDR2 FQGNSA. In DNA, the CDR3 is TGTGCCAGCAGCTTAGCCGGGTCCGACGAGCAGTACTTC. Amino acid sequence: CASSLAGSDEQYF.

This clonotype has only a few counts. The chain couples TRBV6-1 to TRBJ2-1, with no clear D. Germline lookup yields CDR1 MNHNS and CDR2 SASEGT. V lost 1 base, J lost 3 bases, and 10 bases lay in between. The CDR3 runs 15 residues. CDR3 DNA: TGTGCCAGCAGTGAAGGGAGCCCGAACTACAATGAGCAGTTCTTC. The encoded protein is CASSEGSPNYNEQFF.

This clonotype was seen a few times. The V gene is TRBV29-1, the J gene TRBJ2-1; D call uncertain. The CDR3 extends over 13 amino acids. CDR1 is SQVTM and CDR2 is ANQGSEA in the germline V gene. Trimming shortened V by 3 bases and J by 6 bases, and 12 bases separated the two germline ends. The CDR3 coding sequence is TGCAGCGTTGATGGGTGGGTTGGCAATGAGCAGTTCTTC. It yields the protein CSVDGWVGNEQFF.

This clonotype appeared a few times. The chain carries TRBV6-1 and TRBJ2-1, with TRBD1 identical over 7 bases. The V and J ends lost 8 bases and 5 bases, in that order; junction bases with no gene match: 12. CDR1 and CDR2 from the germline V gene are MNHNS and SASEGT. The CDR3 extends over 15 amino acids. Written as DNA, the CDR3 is TGTGCCAGCTCGCCCCTACAGGGGAAAGACAATGAGCAGTTCTTC. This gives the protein CASSPLQGKDNEQFF.

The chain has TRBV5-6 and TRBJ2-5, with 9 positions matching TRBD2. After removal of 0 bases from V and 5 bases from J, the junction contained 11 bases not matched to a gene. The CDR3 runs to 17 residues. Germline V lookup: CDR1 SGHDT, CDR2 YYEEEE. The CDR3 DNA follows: TGTGCCAGCAGCTTGGGAGGTGGCGGGAGGGCTGGTGAGACCCAGTACTTC. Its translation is CASSLGGGGRAGETQYF.